This T cell receptor (beta chain) was identified in a study of early T cells in non-severe SARS-CoV-2 infection. TCRdb fed the 5' RACE reads into MiXCR, producing one record per CDR3 protein. This table has about 33,000 distinct CDR3 sequences, 5.7% appearing once. The CDR3 is 15 amino acids. This clonotype was counted at least ten times. Its matching antigen is unknown. Study-wide findings and caveats: VDJdb-based annotation leaned toward anti-spike CD8 responses and missed private and CD4 specificities.

The receptor was isolated from an adult who was a healthcare worker with PCR-confirmed SARS-CoV-2 infection or an uninfected control (not recorded which). Sequencing input: whole blood. V and J are TRBV12-2 and TRBJ2-5. TRBV12-2 is designated a pseudogene. The DNA of the CDR3 is TGTGCAAGTCGCTCCCTTTATAAGGGACAAGAGACCCAGTACTTC. Protein: CASRSLYKGQETQYF.